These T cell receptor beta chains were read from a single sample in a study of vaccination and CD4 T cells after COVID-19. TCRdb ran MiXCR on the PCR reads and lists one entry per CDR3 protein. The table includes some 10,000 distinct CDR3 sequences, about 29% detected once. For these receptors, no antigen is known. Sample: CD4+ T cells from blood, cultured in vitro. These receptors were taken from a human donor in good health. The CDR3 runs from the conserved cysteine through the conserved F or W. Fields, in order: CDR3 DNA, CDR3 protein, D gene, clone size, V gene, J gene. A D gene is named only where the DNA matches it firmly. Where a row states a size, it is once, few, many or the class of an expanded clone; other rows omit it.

TGTGCCAGCAGCTTAACGGCGGGGACAGCCTACGAGCAGTACTTC	CASSLTAGTAYEQYF	-	few	TRBV7-3	TRBJ2-7
TGTGCCACCAGTGATTCCCTAGCGGGAGGGCCCGGCACAGATACGCAGTATTTT	CATSDSLAGGPGTDTQYF	TRBD2	-	TRBV24-1	TRBJ2-3
TGCAGTGCTAGGGGACTAGCGGGAGTCGGCGGGGAGCTGTTTTTT	CSARGLAGVGGELFF	TRBD2	-	TRBV20-1	TRBJ2-2
TGTGCCAGCAGTGAACGGGTAGGGACGGGCACAGATACGCAGTATTTT	CASSERVGTGTDTQYF	-	-	TRBV6-1	TRBJ2-3
TGCAGTGCTAGAGATCACCGGAGAGAAGCTTTCTTT	CSARDHRREAFF	-	few	TRBV20-1	TRBJ1-1
TGCGGTGCCCCGCCCGGGAGCGATTACGAGCAGTACTTC	CGAPPGSDYEQYF	-	-	TRBV20-1	TRBJ2-7
TGTGCCAGCTCACCACCGAGGACAGTTGGCACTGAAGCTTTCTTT	CASSPPRTVGTEAFF	-	few	TRBV18	TRBJ1-1
TGTGCCAGCGAACAGGGACAGGGCTATTCACCCCTCCACTTT	CASEQGQGYSPLHF	TRBD1	few	TRBV6-1	TRBJ1-6
TGTGCCAGCAGTGCTTTTAGGGAGCAGTACTTC	CASSAFREQYF	-	-	TRBV6-2/TRBV6-3	TRBJ2-7
TGTGCCAGCAGCGCAGCAGGCACGAACACCGGGGAGCTGTTTTTT	CASSAAGTNTGELFF	-	few	TRBV11-3	TRBJ2-2
TGCAGTGCTAGATCGGGGGCTGGAGTCTACGAGCAGTACTTC	CSARSGAGVYEQYF	-	few	TRBV20-1	TRBJ2-7
TGTGCCACCAGTGATTTCCCCCCGGGGAATGAGCAGTTCTTC	CATSDFPPGNEQFF	-	-	TRBV24-1	TRBJ2-1
TGCGCCAGCAGCTGGACTAGCGGGAGGGCCGGGTACAATGAGCAGTTCTTC	CASSWTSGRAGYNEQFF	TRBD2	few	TRBV5-1	TRBJ2-1
TGTGCCAGCAGTGACTCGACTAGCGGGTACAATGAGCAGTTCTTC	CASSDSTSGYNEQFF	TRBD2	-	TRBV6-4	TRBJ2-1
TGTGCCAGCAGTGTCCGGGTCAGGGACATTCGGGGCGAGCAGTACTTC	CASSVRVRDIRGEQYF	-	-	TRBV6-1	TRBJ2-7
TGCAGTGCTAGAACCTACAAAAGCCCCAATGAGCAGTTCTTC	CSARTYKSPNEQFF	-	-	TRBV20-1	TRBJ2-1
TGTGCCAGCAGTTTGCACAGGGCTATAAACACTGAAGCTTTCTTT	CASSLHRAINTEAFF	-	-	TRBV28	TRBJ1-1
TGTGCCAGCAGCTTAGTGAGTAACACCGGGGAGCTGTTTTTT	CASSLVSNTGELFF	-	few	TRBV7-2	TRBJ2-2
TGCGCCAGCAGCCGACCTCCGGGGACTAACTATGGCTACACCTTC	CASSRPPGTNYGYTF	-	-	TRBV4-3	TRBJ1-2
TGTGCCATCGCTGCTCCGGGGACTGAAGCTTTCTTT	CAIAAPGTEAFF	-	few	TRBV10-3	TRBJ1-1
TGTGCCAGCAGCTTGACTAGCGTCAGTGAGCAGTTCTTC	CASSLTSVSEQFF	TRBD2	-	TRBV5-6	TRBJ2-1
TGTGCCAGCAGCTTGGGAGGGGGCCAAGAGACCCAGTACTTC	CASSLGGGQETQYF	-	-	TRBV5-4	TRBJ2-5
TGTGCCAGCAGTTACAGGGGGTATTACGAGCAGTACTTC	CASSYRGYYEQYF	TRBD1	-	TRBV28	TRBJ2-7
TGTGCCTGGTTGGCCGCCCTGGGGACAGGGCCTACTAACTATGGCTACACCTTC	CAWLAALGTGPTNYGYTF	TRBD1	-	TRBV30	TRBJ1-2
TGTGCCAGCAGTTACCCCGGGAGGGTGGCCGGGGAGCTGTTTTTT	CASSYPGRVAGELFF	TRBD2	few	TRBV6-5	TRBJ2-2
TGTGCCAGCAGGGAACAGGGGCGGACTCTCCACAACACCGGGGAGCTGTTTTTT	CASREQGRTLHNTGELFF	TRBD1	few	TRBV7-8	TRBJ2-2
TGTGCCAGCAGCCTCTTCGGGGGAGGACAGACCTGGAATACGCAGTATTTT	CASSLFGGGQTWNTQYF	-	-	TRBV7-2	TRBJ2-3
TGTGCCAGCAGTTTAAGAGAGGTCCTGAGGACTGAAGCTTTCTTT	CASSLREVLRTEAFF	-	-	TRBV28	TRBJ1-1
TGTGCCACCCTAACCCCGGGTAGTAGTCAGCCCCAGCATTTT	CATLTPGSSQPQHF	-	medium-sized	TRBV6-1	TRBJ1-5
TGTGCCACCAGCAGAGAGACAGGGGGCACTGAAGCTTTCTTT	CATSRETGGTEAFF	TRBD1	few	TRBV15	TRBJ1-1
TGTGCCAGCAGCTTACTCGGTCGGCCGTACAATGAGCAGTTCTTC	CASSLLGRPYNEQFF	-	few	TRBV7-2	TRBJ2-1
TGTGCCAGCAGCTTGGCCCCCGGTGATAGTTGGAAGGAGCAGTACTTC	CASSLAPGDSWKEQYF	-	-	TRBV5-6	TRBJ2-7
TGCAGCGTTGAGGCTCGGGGTACGCAGTATTTT	CSVEARGTQYF	-	-	TRBV29-1	TRBJ2-3
TGTGCCAGCAGTCCTTCCGGGTACTATGGCTACACCTTC	CASSPSGYYGYTF	-	-	TRBV27	TRBJ1-2
TGTGCCAGCAGCTCGACTAGCGGTGCCGGAGAGACCCAGTACTTC	CASSSTSGAGETQYF	TRBD2	-	TRBV5-4	TRBJ2-5
TGTGCCAGCACCCACAGGGGGGACACCGGGGAGCTGTTTTTT	CASTHRGDTGELFF	TRBD1	-	TRBV11-3	TRBJ2-2
TGCAGCGTTGGGCAGTCCGCTTCCTACAATGAGCAGTTCTTC	CSVGQSASYNEQFF	-	-	TRBV29-1	TRBJ2-1
TGCAGTGCTAGAGACGAGCGGGAATGGAAGGGTACGCAGTATTTT	CSARDEREWKGTQYF	TRBD2	-	TRBV20-1	TRBJ2-3
TGTGTCAGCAGCTTCAGGATTAACACCGGGGAGCTGTTTTTT	CVSSFRINTGELFF	-	-	TRBV7-9	TRBJ2-2
TGTGCCAGCAGCTTAGGTCTAGATCTAACAGTTTATGGCTACACCTTC	CASSLGLDLTVYGYTF	-	few	TRBV7-9	TRBJ1-2
TGTGCCAGCAGCTCCGACGGACTGGCGGGCACTGAAGCTTTCTTT	CASSSDGLAGTEAFF	-	-	TRBV5-5	TRBJ1-1
TGTGCCAGCTCACCACCCGGGGCAGTCAATAGCAATCAGCCCCAGCATTTT	CASSPPGAVNSNQPQHF	-	-	TRBV18	TRBJ1-5
TGTGCCACCAGCAGAGATATAGGAACAGCGAGAGGACGCTACGAGCAGTACTTC	CATSRDIGTARGRYEQYF	-	-	TRBV15	TRBJ2-7
TGTGCCAGCAGCAATCGGGCGGGAGAGGACAATGAGCAGTTCTTC	CASSNRAGEDNEQFF	-	few	TRBV21-1	TRBJ2-1
TGTGCCAGTAGACCGAACAGGGACTATGGCTACACCTTC	CASRPNRDYGYTF	-	-	TRBV19	TRBJ1-2
TGTGCCAGCAGCGCCCGAGGGGGCCGGACCTACGAGCAGTACTTC	CASSARGGRTYEQYF	TRBD1	-	TRBV7-2	TRBJ2-7
TGTGCCAGCAGTCAGGACAGGGCCTACACCTTC	CASSQDRAYTF	TRBD1	medium-sized	TRBV6-1	TRBJ1-2
TGTGCCAGCAGCCTCCAGCAGGGAGGCCTGGCCAAAAACATTCAGTACTTC	CASSLQQGGLAKNIQYF	-	few	TRBV7-2	TRBJ2-4
TGTGCCAGCGTTCCGGGACCGCAAGAGACCCAGTACTTC	CASVPGPQETQYF	-	-	TRBV21-1	TRBJ2-5
TGTGCCAGCAGCTTAGATGGGGGCGGGACCTCCTACGAGCAGTACTTC	CASSLDGGGTSYEQYF	-	-	TRBV7-2	TRBJ2-7
TGTGCCACCAGTGCCCCACTGGAAGAGACCCAGTACTTC	CATSAPLEETQYF	-	few	TRBV24-1	TRBJ2-5
TGTGCCAGCTGCCGAAGAAGGACGGATGGCTACACCTTC	CASCRRRTDGYTF	-	-	TRBV6-1	TRBJ1-2
TGCAGTGCTAGGCCAGCGGGAGCCTACAATGAGCAGTTCTTC	CSARPAGAYNEQFF	TRBD2	-	TRBV20-1	TRBJ2-1
TGTGCCAGCAGGGACCTCTCTGGAAACACCATATATTTT	CASRDLSGNTIYF	-	-	TRBV2	TRBJ1-3
TGTGCCAGCAGCGCGGGACTAGCGGGAATCGAGCAGTACTTC	CASSAGLAGIEQYF	TRBD2	-	TRBV7-2	TRBJ2-7